This is a list of T cell receptor beta chains from one sample in a study of blood T cell repertoires in COVID-19. Sequencing was performed with immunoSEQ multiplex PCR; in TCRdb, only in-frame clones are kept and a portion is missing. The data hold hundreds of thousands of clones, with around 88% observed a single time. The sequencing input was PBMCs or T cells enriched from blood (not recorded which). These receptors were collected from a woman between 50 and 59 years old with acute COVID-19. Each CDR3 is given with its conserved first and last residue. The order of the fields is V gene, clone size, J gene, D gene, CDR3 DNA, CDR3 protein. A D gene is named only where the DNA matches it firmly. Where a row states a size, it is once, few, many or the class of an expanded clone; other rows omit it.

TRBV19	-	TRBJ2-1	TRBD2	TGTGCCAGTAGTATAGATCCCCCGGGACTAGCGGGAAGGAGCTCCTACAATGAGCAGTTCTTC	CASSIDPPGLAGRSSYNEQFF
TRBV7-3	-	TRBJ2-7	-	TGTGCCAGCAGCTTAATTTCGGGGATCCCCTACGAGCAGTACTTC	CASSLISGIPYEQYF
TRBV23-1	-	TRBJ2-1	-	TGCGCCAGGTGCCTAGCCTTACCCGTTAGGGAGCAGTTCTTC	CARCLALPVREQFF
TRBV19	-	TRBJ1-5	TRBD1	TGTGCCAGTAGATGGGGGACAGGCCCGCATCAGCCCCAGCATTTT	CASRWGTGPHQPQHF
TRBV21-1	-	TRBJ2-3	-	TGTGCCAGCACCGAAACCCTTCCCTTAGCGGGAGGCCTCGCTTGCACAGATACGCAGTATTTT	CASTETLPLAGGLACTDTQYF
TRBV7-8	-	TRBJ2-3	TRBD2	TGTGCCAGCAGCTTTTGGTTAACTAGCGACACAGATACGCAGTATTTT	CASSFWLTSDTDTQYF
TRBV7-9	-	TRBJ1-5	-	TGTGCCAGCAGCTTAGATGGGCGTGTGCATCAGCCCCAGCATTTT	CASSLDGRVHQPQHF
TRBV14	once	TRBJ1-3	TRBD1	TGTGCCAGCAGCGCGCGACAGGGGGGGACCATATATTTT	CASSARQGGTIYF
TRBV18	-	TRBJ2-7	-	TGTGCCAGCTCACCATCGCTAGATTACTACGAGCAGTACTTC	CASSPSLDYYEQYF
TRBV9	-	TRBJ1-6	-	TGTGCCAGCAGCTCTCGAGTCGGGGGTTCCTATAATTCACCCCTCCACTTT	CASSSRVGGSYNSPLHF
TRBV19	-	TRBJ1-6	-	TGTGCCAGTAGTATTGCGCCGCGATCACCCCTCCACTTT	CASSIAPRSPLHF
TRBV19	-	TRBJ2-7	-	TGTGCCAGTAGTGCGCGGACCTACGAGCAGTACTTC	CASSARTYEQYF
TRBV7-9	-	TRBJ2-5	TRBD2	TGTGCCAGCAGCTTAGGTGCGGGAGAGCCAGGGACCCAGTACTTC	CASSLGAGEPGTQYF
TRBV18	-	TRBJ2-1	TRBD2	TGTGCCAGCTCTCCTTCCCTAGCGGGATTGAATGAGCAGTTCTTC	CASSPSLAGLNEQFF
TRBV4-2	-	TRBJ1-3	TRBD1	TGTGCCAGCAGCCAAGATGGGACAGGACACTCTGGAAACACCATATATTTT	CASSQDGTGHSGNTIYF
TRBV5-1	-	TRBJ2-7	TRBD1	TGCGCCAGCAGCCTAAATCCCCGGGACAGGCCAGACTTC	CASSLNPRDRPDF
TRBV6-5	-	TRBJ1-1	-	TGTGCCTGGGGGGGGCCCATGAACACTGAAGCTTTCTTT	CAWGGPMNTEAFF
TRBV9	-	TRBJ2-2	-	TGTGCCAGCAGCTTCGGGACACCGAACACCGGGGAGCTGTTTTTT	CASSFGTPNTGELFF
TRBV7-9	-	TRBJ2-3	-	TGTGCCAGCAGCCCCGTCGGGGATACGCAGTATTTT	CASSPVGDTQYF
TRBV19	-	TRBJ2-1	-	TGTGCCAGTAGTAGTCAGTTGGATGAGCAGTTCTTC	CASSSQLDEQFF
TRBV9	-	TRBJ2-5	TRBD2	TGTGCCAGCAGCGTAGCGGGAGGTCCCCCCCAAGAGACCCAGTACTTC	CASSVAGGPPQETQYF
TRBV2	-	TRBJ1-2	-	TGTGCCAGCAGGGACAGAAACTATGGCTACACCTTC	CASRDRNYGYTF
TRBV2	-	TRBJ2-7	TRBD2	TGTGCCAGCAGTGGGCGGGGGTTGGGGGAGCAGTACTTC	CASSGRGLGEQYF
TRBV27	-	TRBJ2-3	TRBD1	TGTGCCAGCAGTACCGGGACAGGGGGTCGGGATACGCAGTATTTT	CASSTGTGGRDTQYF
TRBV3-1/TRBV3-2	-	TRBJ2-7	TRBD2	TGTGCCAGCAGCCAAGGACTAGCGGCCCCCTACGAGCAGTACTTC	CASSQGLAAPYEQYF
TRBV30	-	TRBJ1-5	TRBD1	TGTGCCTGGGACAGGGAAAATCAGCCCCAGCATTTT	CAWDRENQPQHF
TRBV6-5	-	TRBJ1-5	TRBD1	TGTGCCAGCAAGGACAGGGGCCAGCCCCAGCATTTT	CASKDRGQPQHF
TRBV7-6	-	TRBJ1-5	-	TGTGCCAGCAGCTGGGGCCTCAATCAGCCCCAGCATTTT	CASSWGLNQPQHF
TRBV5-1	-	TRBJ2-6	TRBD1	TGCGCCAGCAGCGGCGGACAGGGAAGTAGGTGGTGGGCCAACGTCCTGACTTTC	CASSGGQGSRWWANVLTF
TRBV27	-	TRBJ2-7	TRBD1	TGTGCCAGCAGCCGACAGGGGGCCACCTACGAGCAGTACTTC	CASSRQGATYEQYF
TRBV30	-	TRBJ1-1	TRBD1	TGTGCCTGGAGCGCAGACAGGGACACTGAAGCTTTCTTT	CAWSADRDTEAFF
TRBV7-3	-	TRBJ2-7	TRBD2	TGTGCCAGCAGCATGGGACTAGCGGGAGTTTACGAGCAGTACTTC	CASSMGLAGVYEQYF
TRBV11-3	once	TRBJ1-1	TRBD1	TGTGCCAGCAGCTCCTCGAGGACAGGGATGGTTTTCTTT	CASSSSRTGMVFF
TRBV6-5	once	TRBJ1-1	TRBD1	TGTGCCAGCAGAACCGACAGGGTCTCGGGAGCTTTCTTT	CASRTDRVSGAFF
TRBV27	-	TRBJ2-2	TRBD2	TGTGCCAGCAGTTCCTTTAGCGGGAGTGGGGAGCTGTTTTTT	CASSSFSGSGELFF
TRBV9	-	TRBJ1-1	-	TGTGCCAGCAGCTACAATGTCTTGGAGGGGATGAACACTGAAGCTTTCTTT	CASSYNVLEGMNTEAFF
TRBV19	-	TRBJ2-3	-	TGTGCCAGTAGTATCGGTTTGACAGATACGCAGTATTTT	CASSIGLTDTQYF
TRBV10-2	-	TRBJ2-7	TRBD1	TGCGCCAGCAACTCAGGGACAGCTCACTCCTACGAGCAGTACTTC	CASNSGTAHSYEQYF
TRBV28	-	TRBJ1-1	TRBD1	TGTGCCAGCAGTGACAGGGGACGAACGGGTGAAGCTTTCTTT	CASSDRGRTGEAFF
TRBV18	-	TRBJ2-7	-	TGTGCCAGCTCTCCGGGCCCTCACACGGGGGACTACGAGCAGTACTTC	CASSPGPHTGDYEQYF
TRBV27	-	TRBJ2-7	TRBD1	TGTGCCAGCAGTCTGGGACAGGGAGTGGAATTAGGGCAGTACTTC	CASSLGQGVELGQYF
TRBV7-3	-	TRBJ1-2	TRBD1	TGTGCCAGCAGCTTCCCTGGACAGGGTATGGGCGGCTACACCTTC	CASSFPGQGMGGYTF
TRBV28	-	TRBJ1-2	-	TGTGCCAGCAGTTTATCGGGTAACTATGGCTACACCTTC	CASSLSGNYGYTF
TRBV7-2	-	TRBJ1-1	-	TGTGCCAGCAGCTTAGCGGCAGGGCGTATCGAAGCTTTCTTT	CASSLAAGRIEAFF
TRBV18	-	TRBJ2-2	-	TGTGCCAGCTCACCTAATAGCCTCGCGAACACCGGGGAGCTGTTTTTT	CASSPNSLANTGELFF
TRBV28	-	TRBJ1-4	-	TGTGCCAGCAGTTTATCAGGTGGAAAACTGTTTTTT	CASSLSGGKLFF
TRBV7-9	-	TRBJ2-6	-	TGTGCCAGCAGCCCTCGTCAGGGGTCATTTCCGCGCGTCCTGACTTTC	CASSPRQGSFPRVLTF